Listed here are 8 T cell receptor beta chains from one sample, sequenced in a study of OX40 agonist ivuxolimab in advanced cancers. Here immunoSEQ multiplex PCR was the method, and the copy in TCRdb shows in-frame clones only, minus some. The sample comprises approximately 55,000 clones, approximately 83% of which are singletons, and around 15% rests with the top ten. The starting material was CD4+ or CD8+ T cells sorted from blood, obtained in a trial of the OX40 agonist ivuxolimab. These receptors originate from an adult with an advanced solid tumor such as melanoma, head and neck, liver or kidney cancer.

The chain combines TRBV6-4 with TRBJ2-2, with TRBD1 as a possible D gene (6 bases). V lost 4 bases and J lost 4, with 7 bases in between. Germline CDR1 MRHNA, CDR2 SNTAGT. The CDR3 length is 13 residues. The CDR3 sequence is CASSGGGTGELFF. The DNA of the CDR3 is TGTGCCAGCAGTGGAGGGGGCACCGGGGAGCTGTTTTTT.

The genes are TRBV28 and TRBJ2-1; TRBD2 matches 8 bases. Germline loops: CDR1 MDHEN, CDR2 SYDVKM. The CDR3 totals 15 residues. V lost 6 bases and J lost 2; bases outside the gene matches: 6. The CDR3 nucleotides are TGTGCCAGCAGCCCCGGGAGGGGGACCTACAATGAGCAGTTCTTC. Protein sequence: CASSPGRGTYNEQFF.

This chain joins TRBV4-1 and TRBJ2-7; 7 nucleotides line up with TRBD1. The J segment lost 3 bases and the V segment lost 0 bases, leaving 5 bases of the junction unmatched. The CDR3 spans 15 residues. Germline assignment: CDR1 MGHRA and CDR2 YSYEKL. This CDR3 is CASSQEEGAIYEQYF. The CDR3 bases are TGCGCCAGCAGCCAAGAAGAGGGGGCGATCTACGAGCAGTACTTC.

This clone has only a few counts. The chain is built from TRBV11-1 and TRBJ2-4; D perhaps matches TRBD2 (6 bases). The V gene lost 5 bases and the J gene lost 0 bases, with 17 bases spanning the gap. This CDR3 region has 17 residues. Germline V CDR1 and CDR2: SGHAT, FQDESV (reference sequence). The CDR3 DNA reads TGTGCCAGCAGCCCGACCTCATCGCGGGGAGCCAAAAACATTCAGTACTTC. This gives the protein CASSPTSSRGAKNIQYF.

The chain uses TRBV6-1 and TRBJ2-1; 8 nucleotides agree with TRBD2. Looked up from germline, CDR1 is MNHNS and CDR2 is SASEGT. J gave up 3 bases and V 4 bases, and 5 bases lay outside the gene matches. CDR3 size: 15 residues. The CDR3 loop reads CASSATGTSYNEQFF. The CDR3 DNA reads TGTGCCAGCAGTGCTACCGGGACTAGCTACAATGAGCAGTTCTTC.

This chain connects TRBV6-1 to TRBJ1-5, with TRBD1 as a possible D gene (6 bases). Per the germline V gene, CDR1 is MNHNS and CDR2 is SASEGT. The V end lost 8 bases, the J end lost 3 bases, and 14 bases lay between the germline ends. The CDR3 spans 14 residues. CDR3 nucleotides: TGTGCCAGCGGGGGCAGTGGTCTCAATCAGCCCCAGCATTTT. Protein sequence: CASGGSGLNQPQHF.

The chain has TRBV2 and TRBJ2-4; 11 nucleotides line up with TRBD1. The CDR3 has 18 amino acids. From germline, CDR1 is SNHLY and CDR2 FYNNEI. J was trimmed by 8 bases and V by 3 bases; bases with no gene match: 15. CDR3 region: CASSEGQGVSTVEDIQYF. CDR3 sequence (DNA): TGTGCCAGCAGTGAGGGACAGGGGGTATCCACGGTTGAGGACATTCAGTACTTC. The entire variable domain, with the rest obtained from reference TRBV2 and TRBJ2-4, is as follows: EPEVTQTPSHQVTQMGQEVILRCVPISNHLYFYWYRQILGQKVEFLVSFYNNEISEKSEIFDDQFSVERPDGSNFTLKIRSTKLEDSAMYFCASSEGQGVSTVEDIQYFGAGTRLSVL.

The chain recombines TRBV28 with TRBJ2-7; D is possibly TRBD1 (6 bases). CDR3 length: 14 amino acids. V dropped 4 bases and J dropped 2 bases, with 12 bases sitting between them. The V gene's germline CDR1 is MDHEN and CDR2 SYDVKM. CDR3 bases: TGTGCCAGCAGTTCCGTCGGACAGACCTACGAGCAGTACTTC. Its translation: CASSSVGQTYEQYF.